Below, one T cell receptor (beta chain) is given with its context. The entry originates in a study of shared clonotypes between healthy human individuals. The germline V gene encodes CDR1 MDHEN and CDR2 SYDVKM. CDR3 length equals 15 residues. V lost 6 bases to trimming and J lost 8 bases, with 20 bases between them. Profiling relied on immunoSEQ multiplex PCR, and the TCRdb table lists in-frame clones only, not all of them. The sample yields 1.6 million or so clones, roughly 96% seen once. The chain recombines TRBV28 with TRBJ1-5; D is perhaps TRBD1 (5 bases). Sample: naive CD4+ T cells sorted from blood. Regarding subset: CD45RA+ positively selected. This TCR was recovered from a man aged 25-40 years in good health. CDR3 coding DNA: TGTGCCAGCAGAATGACGTTGGGGGATCAGGAGCCCCAGCATTTT. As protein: CASRMTLGDQEPQHF.